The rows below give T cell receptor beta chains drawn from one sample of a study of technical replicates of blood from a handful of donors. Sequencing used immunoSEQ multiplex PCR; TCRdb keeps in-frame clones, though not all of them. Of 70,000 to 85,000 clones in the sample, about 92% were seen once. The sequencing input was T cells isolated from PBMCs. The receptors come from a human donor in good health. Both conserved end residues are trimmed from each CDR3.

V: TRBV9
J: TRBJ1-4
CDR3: ASSVEGASEKLF

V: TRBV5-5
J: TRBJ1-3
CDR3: ASRQGQGKFSGNTIY

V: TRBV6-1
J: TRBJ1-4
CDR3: ASSEDRVNEKLF

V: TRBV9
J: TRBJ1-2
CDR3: ASSRDRVGYT

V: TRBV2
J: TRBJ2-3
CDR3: ASSGTGGTDTQY

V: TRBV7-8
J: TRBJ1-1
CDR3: ASSKTEVTEAF

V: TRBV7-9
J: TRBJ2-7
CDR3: ASSLTGGVHEQY

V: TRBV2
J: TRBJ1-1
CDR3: ASSPTGQRNTEAF

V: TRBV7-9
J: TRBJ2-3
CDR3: ASSPPGGDTDTQY

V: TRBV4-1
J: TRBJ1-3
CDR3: ASSQGRTAGSGNTIY

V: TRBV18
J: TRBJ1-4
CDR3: ASSPMDRGNEKLF

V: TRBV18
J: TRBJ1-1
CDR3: ASSRSFQRTGPNTEAF

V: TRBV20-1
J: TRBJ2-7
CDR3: SASNYEQY

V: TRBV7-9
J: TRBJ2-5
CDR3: ASKQGAHQETQY

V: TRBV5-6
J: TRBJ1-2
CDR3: ASSLDRGYT

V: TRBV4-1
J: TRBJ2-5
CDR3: ASSQGGGAQTQY

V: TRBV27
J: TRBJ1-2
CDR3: ASRSQGVDYGYT

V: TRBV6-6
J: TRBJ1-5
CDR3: ASRKGEGGQPQH

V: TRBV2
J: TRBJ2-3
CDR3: ASRLWDRGLTEY

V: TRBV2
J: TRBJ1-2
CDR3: ATSGPFGYT

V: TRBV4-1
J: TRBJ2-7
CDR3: ASSQAGGLVEQY

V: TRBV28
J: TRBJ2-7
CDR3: ASGRRTSYEQY

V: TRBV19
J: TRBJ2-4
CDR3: ASSRSGGAKNIQY

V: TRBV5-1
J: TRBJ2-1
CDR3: ASSGWTGGAANEQF

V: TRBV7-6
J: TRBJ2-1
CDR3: ASSLASSGIGNEQF

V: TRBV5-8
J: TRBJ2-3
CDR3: ASSTEQGLSTDTQY

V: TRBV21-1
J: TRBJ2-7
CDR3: ASYRAEASYEQY

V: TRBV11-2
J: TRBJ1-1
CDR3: ASSLGTFGENTEAF

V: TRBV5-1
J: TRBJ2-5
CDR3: ASSLLYVRQQGRETQY

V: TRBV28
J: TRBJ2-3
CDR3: ASSSGVSTDTQY

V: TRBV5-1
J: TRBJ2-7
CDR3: ASSIDRGSYEQY

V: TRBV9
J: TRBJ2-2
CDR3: ASSVVAGGGTGELF

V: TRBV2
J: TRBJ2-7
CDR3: ASSTGGMGYEQY

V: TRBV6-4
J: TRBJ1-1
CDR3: ASKSSPQRTEAF

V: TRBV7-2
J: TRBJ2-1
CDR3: ASSLGFIPSGRMNNEQF

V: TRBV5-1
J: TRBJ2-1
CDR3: ASSLVGGGPYNEQF